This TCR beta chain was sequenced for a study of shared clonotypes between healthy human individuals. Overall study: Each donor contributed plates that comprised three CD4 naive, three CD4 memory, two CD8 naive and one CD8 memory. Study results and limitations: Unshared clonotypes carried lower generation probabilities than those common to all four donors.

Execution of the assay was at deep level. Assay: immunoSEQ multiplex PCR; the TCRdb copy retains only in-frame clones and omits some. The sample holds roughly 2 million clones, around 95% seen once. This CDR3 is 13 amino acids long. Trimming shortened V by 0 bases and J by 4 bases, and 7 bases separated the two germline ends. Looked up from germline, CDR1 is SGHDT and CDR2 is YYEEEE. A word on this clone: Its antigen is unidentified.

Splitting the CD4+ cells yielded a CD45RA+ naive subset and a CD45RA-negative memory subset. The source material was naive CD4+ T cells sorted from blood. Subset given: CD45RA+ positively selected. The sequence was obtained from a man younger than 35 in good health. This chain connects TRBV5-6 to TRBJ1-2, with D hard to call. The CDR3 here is CASSLEKAYGYTF. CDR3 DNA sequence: TGTGCCAGCAGCTTGGAGAAAGCCTATGGCTACACCTTC.